Below, 14 T cell receptor beta chains from the same sample are listed, as sequenced in a study of blood T cell repertoires in COVID-19. Data came from immunoSEQ multiplex PCR; TCRdb stores just in-frame clones and leaves some out. The sample holds roughly 120,000 clones, more than 75% seen once. Sequenced material: peripheral blood. Every receptor here comes from a woman in her forties or fifties with acute or convalescent COVID-19.

The chain uses TRBV2 and TRBJ1-5; D perhaps matches TRBD1 (5 bases). The CDR3 is 13 amino acids. Trimming stripped 7 bases from V and 7 bases from J, with 14 bases between. CDR1 is SNHLY, CDR2 FYNNEI, per germline. CDR3 sequence reads: CASKGGVWQPQHF. DNA of the CDR3: TGTGCCAGCAAGGGAGGGGTGTGGCAGCCCCAGCATTTT.

The gene calls are TRBV7-2 and TRBJ2-7; 9 bases line up with TRBD2. J gave up 4 bases and V 2 bases, and 3 bases lay outside the gene matches. There are 14 residues in the CDR3. CDR1 and CDR2 from the germline V gene are SGHTA and FQGNSA. The CDR3 DNA is TGTGCCAGCAGCTTACTGGCGGGGGGGTACGAGCAGTACTTC. Residues: CASSLLAGGYEQYF.

The V call is TRBV6-4, the J call TRBJ2-7, with TRBD2 matching over 10 bases. CDR1 is MRHNA, CDR2 SNTAGT, per germline. The junction had 5 bases not matched to a gene; V was cut back by 0 bases and J by 3 bases. The CDR3 is 16 amino acids. For the CDR3, the DNA is TGTGCCAGCAGTGACTCGATACTAGCGGGGCACTACGAGCAGTACTTC. Its protein is CASSDSILAGHYEQYF.

V gene TRBV6-5 combines with J gene TRBJ1-4; 8 bases match TRBD1. Germline CDR1 and CDR2: MNHEY and SVGAGI. The CDR3 runs to 13 residues. J gave up 8 bases and V 6 bases, and 5 bases lay outside the gene matches. The CDR3 coding sequence is TGTGCCAGCAGAGGACAGGGTAGCGAAAAACTGTTTTTT. The encoded protein is CASRGQGSEKLFF.

This chain links TRBV5-5 with TRBJ1-2, with 9 bases identical to TRBD1. With 2 bases clipped from V and 4 bases from J, the junction kept 3 bases outside the gene matches. The CDR3 has 14 residues. Germline V gene data show CDR1 as SGHKS and CDR2 as YYEKEE (reference sequence). The CDR3 sequence is CASSFGQGSYGYTF. DNA for the CDR3: TGTGCCAGCAGCTTCGGACAGGGGTCCTATGGCTACACCTTC. Looking up the rest from reference TRBV5-5 and TRBJ1-2 gives the full variable domain: DAGVTQSPTHLIKTRGQQVTLRCSPISGHKSVSWYQQVLGQGPQFIFQYYEKEERGRGNFPDRFSARQFPNYSSELNVNALLLGDSALYLCASSFGQGSYGYTFGSGTRLTVV.

The chain links TRBV9 to TRBJ2-1; 9 nucleotides line up with TRBD1. The CDR3 totals 15 residues. The germline V gene has CDR1 SGDLS and CDR2 YYNGEE. Trimming took 0 bases from V and 8 from J; bases not matched to a gene: 6. CDR3: CASSVAQGAGYEQFF. The CDR3 DNA reads as TGTGCCAGCAGCGTAGCACAGGGGGCGGGATATGAGCAGTTCTTC.

The rearrangement uses TRBV5-1 and TRBJ1-2; TRBD1 might be the D (6 bases). Germline CDR1 and CDR2: SGHRS and YFSETQ. The CDR3 is 13 amino acids. Trimming left V 1 base short and J 6 bases short, with 10 bases between. The CDR3 DNA is TGCGCCAGCAGCTTGCTAAAGGGGGATGGCTACACCTTC. This sequence encodes CASSLLKGDGYTF.

This chain connects TRBV6-2 or TRBV6-3 to TRBJ2-1, with 12 positions matching TRBD2. Germline assignment: CDR1 MNHEY and CDR2 SVGEGT. The J segment lost 1 base and the V segment lost 4 bases, leaving 11 bases of the junction unmatched. CDR3 size: 19 residues. The CDR3 loop is CASSSRTTSGRRSYNEQFF. The DNA for the CDR3 is TGTGCCAGCAGTTCACGTACCACTAGCGGGAGGCGATCCTACAATGAGCAGTTCTTC.

The rearrangement joins TRBV12-3 or TRBV12-4 to TRBJ1-2; tentative D call: TRBD1 (6 bases). The CDR3 totals 12 residues. Trimming removed 5 bases at V and 5 bases at J, with 9 bases between. CDR3: CASSVQGYGYTF. DNA for the CDR3: TGTGCCAGCAGTGTACAGGGTTATGGCTACACCTTC.

The V and J genes are TRBV5-6 and TRBJ1-3; D gene unclear. Trimming removed 4 bases at V and 3 bases at J, with 11 bases between. The CDR3 loop spans 14 amino acids. Germline CDR1 is SGHDT and CDR2 is YYEEEE. CDR3 DNA sequence: TGTGCCAGCAGCGTGGCGGAGGGTGGAAACACCATATATTTT. Translated: CASSVAEGGNTIYF.

V usage is TRBV2 and J usage is TRBJ1-3; D is unclear. CDR3 size: 12 residues. CDR1 is SNHLY and CDR2 is FYNNEI in the germline V gene. The germline V and J ends were trimmed by 7 bases and 8 bases, with 12 bases remaining between them. As DNA, the CDR3 is TGTGCCAGCACGCTGGTCCGGGACACCATATATTTT. Its protein is CASTLVRDTIYF.

This clone was seen once. CDR3 in DNA: TGTGCCAGCTCACCAACTGGTTACAATGAGCAGTTCTTC. Translated, it gives CASSPTGYNEQFF. This rearrangement joins TRBV18 to TRBJ2-1; D gene ambiguous. The V gene lost 2 bases and the J gene lost 4 bases, with 6 bases spanning the gap. The CDR3 is 13 amino acids. Germline V gene data show CDR1 as KGHSH and CDR2 as LQKENI. The variable domain in full, completed from reference TRBV18 and TRBJ2-1, reads NAGVMQNPRHLVRRRGQEARLRCSPMKGHSHVYWYRQLPEEGLKFMVYLQKENIIDESGMPKERFSAEFPKEGPSILRIQQVVRGDSAAYFCASSPTGYNEQFFGPGTRLTVL.

The chain couples TRBV5-1 to TRBJ2-7, with TRBD1 matching 8 bases. Germline values: CDR1 SGHRS, CDR2 YFSETQ. The CDR3 has 14 amino acids. V was pared by 3 bases and J by 5 bases, with 7 bases of the junction left unmatched. The CDR3 loop is CASSSIDRGDEQYF. The CDR3 DNA is TGCGCCAGCAGCTCGATAGACAGGGGCGACGAGCAGTACTTC.

This clone was seen a few times. The chain combines TRBV5-1 with TRBJ1-5, with TRBD1 identical over 9 bases. Germline values: CDR1 SGHRS, CDR2 YFSETQ. The V segment lost 5 bases and the J segment 6 bases; nucleotides outside the gene matches: 9. The length of the CDR3 is 15 residues. The CDR3 nucleotides read TGCGCCAGCAGTTCCGGGACAGGGTGGGGTCAGCCCCAGCATTTT. This sequence encodes CASSSGTGWGQPQHF.